Presented here are 5 T cell receptor beta chains from one specimen sequenced in a study of T-cell memory formation after mild COVID-19. TCRdb processed the 5' RACE reads anew with MiXCR; each CDR3 protein has one entry. This table holds over 450,000 distinct CDR3 sequences, approximately 20% found once. Source material: PBMCs or a T cell subset sorted from them (not recorded which). The receptor source for this set is an adult woman who had mild COVID-19 (a few samples of this study predate the infection). Cell type and time point are not known.

This clonotype was seen a handful of times. The V call is TRBV4-1, the J call TRBJ1-1; 9 nucleotides line up with TRBD1. Germline CDR1 and CDR2: MGHRA and YSYEKL. Losses at the gene ends were 5 bases for V and 5 bases for J; bases not matched to a gene: 9. The CDR3 is made up of 15 amino acids. In DNA, the CDR3 is TGCGCCAGCAGCAACCGACAGGGGGGGGGAACTGAAGCTTTCTTT. Its translation is CASSNRQGGGTEAFF.

The rearrangement joins TRBV24-1 to TRBJ2-3; TRBD2 matches 10 bases. After removal of 3 bases from V and 2 bases from J, the junction contained 7 bases not matched to a gene. CDR1 is KGHDR and CDR2 is SFDVKD in the germline V gene. The CDR3 consists of 17 residues. CDR3 protein: CATSDRVAGGPTDTQYF. Written as DNA, the CDR3 is TGTGCCACCAGTGATAGGGTAGCGGGGGGTCCCACAGATACGCAGTATTTT.

The CDR3 loop reads CASSLRGSAEAFF. CDR3 sequence (DNA): TGTGCCAGCAGCTTGAGGGGGAGCGCTGAAGCTTTCTTT. The chain combines TRBV5-4 with TRBJ1-1; D perhaps matches TRBD1 (6 bases). The V end was cut by 1 base, the J end by 6 bases, with 10 bases between. This CDR3 comprises 13 residues. The V gene's germline CDR1 is SGHNT and CDR2 YYREEE (reference sequence).

V gene TRBV7-9 combines with J gene TRBJ1-4, with D unresolved. This CDR3 region has 12 residues. Trimming cost V 3 bases and J 8 bases, with 7 bases left between them. CDR1 and CDR2 (germline): SEHNR, FQNEAQ (reference sequence). This CDR3 reads CASSFRGEKLFF. The CDR3 DNA sequence: TGTGCCAGCAGCTTTCGCGGGGAAAAACTGTTTTTT. Variable domain in full (rest from reference TRBV7-9 and TRBJ1-4): DTGVSQNPRHKITKRGQNVTFRCDPISEHNRLYWYRQTLGQGPEFLTYFQNEAQLEKSRLLSDRFSAERPKGSFSTLEIQRTEQGDSAMYLCASSFRGEKLFFGSGTQLSVL.

This clonotype was counted only a few times. This chain uses TRBV11-2 with TRBJ2-6; possibly TRBD1 or TRBD2 for D (5 bases each). The V end was cut by 5 bases, the J end by 1 base, with 21 bases between. The CDR3 has 19 amino acids. Germline V gene data show CDR1 as SGHAT and CDR2 as FQNNGV. The DNA for the CDR3 is TGTGCCAGCAGCATGTTCCGGGGCGACCGTAAATCTGGGGCCAACGTCCTGACTTTC. It translates to CASSMFRGDRKSGANVLTF.